This TCR beta chain was profiled in a study of shared clonotypes between healthy human individuals. Study-wide results and limits: The expectation was that sequencing depth would affect clonotype sharing among donors.

Only in-frame clones appear in the TCRdb table, and some are missing; sequencing was by immunoSEQ multiplex PCR. The table includes 850,000 to 1,200,000 clones, around 76% detected once. The germline CDR1 and CDR2 sequences are SGHTA and FQGTGA. Deletions cut 5 bases from V and 1 base from J, with 14 bases between. The CDR3 sequence is 16 residues long. Every one of the donors was a Caucasian adult that lived in Nashville, Tennessee. Notes on this clone: Antigen specificity is unknown.

Sample: memory CD4+ T cells sorted from blood. Subset given: CD45RA-negative fraction. The clonotype comes from a man aged 18 to 30 in good health. The chain employs TRBV7-3 and TRBJ2-2; D gene uncertain. In nucleotides, the CDR3 is TGTGCCAGCAGCGTTGGACCAAATAGGAACACCGGGGAGCTGTTTTTT. As protein: CASSVGPNRNTGELFF.